This T cell receptor beta chain was retrieved from a study of metastatic and nonmetastatic thyroid tumors. Turning to the study itself: Malignant and benign thyroid patients had repertoires compared in peripheral blood and tumor or nodule tissue. Regarding the study as a whole: It was reported that TCR beta diversity was significantly higher in malignant thyroid tumors than benign nodules, in blood and tumor.

In the authors' workflow: The authors used CDR3 differences across clinicopathological groups to build a distant-metastasis classifier for papillary thyroid cancer. With MiXCR, TCRdb reprocessed the PCR reads. TCRdb, not the original authors, processed these V and J calls. Of about 11,000 clones listed, 25% to 30% are singletons. The CDR3 spans 13 residues. Germline V gene data show CDR1 as LGHNA and CDR2 as YSLEER. J gave up 6 bases and V 4 bases, and 1 base lay outside the gene matches. About this clone: Its target is not known.

Before thyroid surgery, none of the patients had received any treatment. The chain employs TRBV4-3 and TRBJ2-1; the match to TRBD2 covers 9 bases. The specimen sequenced was tumor tissue. The TCR was taken from a female donor with papillary thyroid cancer or a benign thyroid nodule (not recorded which). Some clones in this sample may be carry-over from other donors' samples. As DNA, the CDR3 is TGCGCCAGCAGCCGTAGCGGGAGCAATGAGCAGTTCTTC. Translating it yields CASSRSGSNEQFF.